These T cell receptor beta chains were read from a single sample in a study of immune heterogeneity within non-small cell lung tumors. TCRdb re-analysed the multiplex PCR reads in MiXCR, keeping a single row per CDR3 protein. The sample records about 4,700 distinct CDR3 sequences, 20% to 25% being singletons. The sequenced material came from lung tumor tissue. The receptor source for this set is a man aged 55 to 69 with non-small cell lung cancer. Both conserved end residues are part of each CDR3. D genes are given only for firm matches. For some rows the clone size is stated as once, few or many, or as a class when expanded; others skip it.

CDR3 DNA: TGTGCCAGTATGGGGACAGGGGGAATCGGTGAGCAGTACTTC
CDR3 protein: CASMGTGGIGEQYF
clone size: .
V gene: TRBV6-1
D gene: TRBD1
J gene: TRBJ2-7

CDR3 DNA: TGTGCCAGCAGCCCCGGACTAGCGGGAGAGGGGGAGCTGTTTTTT
CDR3 protein: CASSPGLAGEGELFF
clone size: once
V gene: TRBV9
D gene: TRBD2
J gene: TRBJ2-2

CDR3 DNA: TGTGCCAGCAATAGCGCGACCAATGAGCAGTTCTTC
CDR3 protein: CASNSATNEQFF
clone size: .
V gene: TRBV27
D gene: .
J gene: TRBJ2-1

CDR3 DNA: TGTGCCAGTTCCCGGGACAGGGGGTTTTCACCCCTCCACTTT
CDR3 protein: CASSRDRGFSPLHF
clone size: .
V gene: TRBV19
D gene: TRBD1
J gene: TRBJ1-6

CDR3 DNA: TGTGCCAGCAGCGTCGGGGGCCAAGATACGCAGTATTTT
CDR3 protein: CASSVGGQDTQYF
clone size: .
V gene: TRBV9
D gene: .
J gene: TRBJ2-3

CDR3 DNA: TGTGCCACCAGCAGAGAGGGGACTCCCCGCCCCGGGGAGCTGTTTTTT
CDR3 protein: CATSREGTPRPGELFF
clone size: few
V gene: TRBV15
D gene: .
J gene: TRBJ2-2

CDR3 DNA: TGTGCCAGCATCGCGTCAGGGAAGTTCGATGAGCAGTTCTTC
CDR3 protein: CASIASGKFDEQFF
clone size: few
V gene: TRBV6-9
D gene: .
J gene: TRBJ2-1

CDR3 DNA: TGTGCCAGCAGCTTAGGACACTGGTTGTTCTTC
CDR3 protein: CASSLGHWLFF
clone size: .
V gene: TRBV11-3
D gene: .
J gene: TRBJ2-1

CDR3 DNA: TGTGCCAGCTCACCAACGAGGACTAGCGGGACAAATGAGCAGTTCTTC
CDR3 protein: CASSPTRTSGTNEQFF
clone size: few
V gene: TRBV18
D gene: TRBD2
J gene: TRBJ2-1

CDR3 DNA: TGTGCCTGGAGTGTTTTGGGGATTGCCACTGAAGCTTTCTTT
CDR3 protein: CAWSVLGIATEAFF
clone size: medium-sized
V gene: TRBV30
D gene: .
J gene: TRBJ1-1

CDR3 DNA: TGCAGTGCTAGAGCCCCGGGACAGGGTTATTCACCCCTCCACTTT
CDR3 protein: CSARAPGQGYSPLHF
clone size: medium-sized
V gene: TRBV20-1
D gene: TRBD1
J gene: TRBJ1-6

CDR3 DNA: TGTGCCAGCAGCCACGGGACAGGGATTTTCTATGGCTACACCTTC
CDR3 protein: CASSHGTGIFYGYTF
clone size: medium-sized
V gene: TRBV12-3/TRBV12-4
D gene: TRBD1
J gene: TRBJ1-2

CDR3 DNA: TGTGCCAGTAGTTCAGGGGCCGCCCAGGGGGAGCAGTTCTTC
CDR3 protein: CASSSGAAQGEQFF
clone size: .
V gene: TRBV19
D gene: .
J gene: TRBJ2-1

CDR3 DNA: TGTGCCAGTACTCCGGACTATTACACCGGGGAGCTGTTTTTT
CDR3 protein: CASTPDYYTGELFF
clone size: medium-sized
V gene: TRBV19
D gene: .
J gene: TRBJ2-2

CDR3 DNA: TGTGCCAGCAGTTTCTCACGGGGGCTGAACACTGAAGCTTTCTTT
CDR3 protein: CASSFSRGLNTEAFF
clone size: .
V gene: TRBV27
D gene: .
J gene: TRBJ1-1

CDR3 DNA: TGTGCCAGCAGACAGACCACCTACAATGAGCAGTTCTTC
CDR3 protein: CASRQTTYNEQFF
clone size: .
V gene: TRBV7-9
D gene: .
J gene: TRBJ2-1

CDR3 DNA: TGCAGTGCTCTTGCAGGGAGCAGCTCCTACAATGAGCAGTTCTTC
CDR3 protein: CSALAGSSSYNEQFF
clone size: few
V gene: TRBV20-1
D gene: .
J gene: TRBJ2-1

CDR3 DNA: TGTGCCAGCAGTAAGACGACAGGGTTGAGCTACACCTTC
CDR3 protein: CASSKTTGLSYTF
clone size: .
V gene: TRBV25-1
D gene: TRBD1
J gene: TRBJ1-2

CDR3 DNA: TGTGCCAGCAGTGATGTTTTTTGGACAGACGATCAGCCCCAGCATTTT
CDR3 protein: CASSDVFWTDDQPQHF
clone size: few
V gene: TRBV6-1
D gene: .
J gene: TRBJ1-5

CDR3 DNA: TGTGCCAGCAGTTTAGTGGCCCCGGGGAACCCCACCTACGAGCAGTACTTC
CDR3 protein: CASSLVAPGNPTYEQYF
clone size: medium-sized
V gene: TRBV27
D gene: .
J gene: TRBJ2-7